This TCR beta chain was found in a study of T cell repertoires and HLA-DP antigens. Broader study findings: No separate analysis of naive versus memory CD4+ cells was done. Responder cells were total CD4+ cells with a HeLa antigen-presenting system.

After approximately 15 days, CD4+ cells were restimulated roughly 24 h with the same allogeneic DPB1. Cells were stimulated with HeLa cells transduced with HLA-DPA1/DPB1, HLA-DM, invariant chain and CD80. CD4+ cells were cocultured 3:1 with 100 Gy-irradiated HeLa cells plus 50 U/mL IL-2. Per germline, CDR1 MDHEN and CDR2 SYDVKM. V lost 5 bases and J 0 bases, leaving 17 bases between the germline ends. The CDR3 runs 16 residues. Produced via immunoSEQ multiplex PCR; TCRdb's table is partial and in-frame only. The sample consists of 1,500 to 2,000 clones, around 76% of them appearing once. This sequence joins TRBV28 and TRBJ2-7, with D perhaps assigned TRBD1 or TRBD2 (6 bases each). This TCR was sampled from a man aged 50-60 years in good health and CMV-seronegative. The sequencing input was CD137- CD4+ T cells from cultured PBMCs. The CDR3 here is CASSEITGRSSYEQYF. Written as DNA, the CDR3 is TGTGCCAGCAGTGAGATAACAGGGAGGAGCTCCTACGAGCAGTACTTC.